The T cell receptor (beta chain) described here comes from a study of blood T cell repertoires in COVID-19. The CDR3 runs to 13 residues. Between the trimmed V and J ends, which lost 2 bases and 6 bases, there was a span of 10 bases. From germline, CDR1 is PRHDT and CDR2 FYEKMQ (reference sequence). Repertoires were generated with immunoSEQ multiplex PCR, while TCRdb's copy carries only in-frame clones and drops some. The table includes a few hundred thousand clones, nearly 90% detected once. The rearrangement links TRBV13 to TRBJ1-1; D unresolved. This TCR derives from a woman aged 50 to 65 who had been exposed to COVID-19. Sample: PBMCs or T cells enriched from blood (not recorded which). In DNA, the CDR3 is TGTGCCAGCAGCTTATTAACATCCCCTGAAGCTTTCTTT. Translation gives CASSLLTSPEAFF.